This T cell receptor beta chain was profiled in a study of blood T cell repertoires in COVID-19. Whole-study context: The analysed material was cDNA or gDNA that came from T cells, B-cell-depleted T cells, or PBMCs.

In the original analysis: Estimated nucleated cell counts came from reference gene primer amplification. Method: immunoSEQ multiplex PCR; TCRdb's copy keeps in-frame clones and lacks some. The V and J calls and the clone size are those of that table, but D and trimming were determined from the DNA. Among about 120,000 clones listed, approximately 77% were seen once. The CDR3 spans 12 residues. V gave up 2 bases and J gave up 2 bases, with 4 bases separating them. CDR1 and CDR2 from the germline V gene are SGHNT and YYREEE (reference sequence). This clone was found a few times. The J gene is TRBJ1-1, the V gene TRBV5-4; no reliable D call. The TCR was taken from a human donor in a cohort sampled during active COVID-19. Material for sequencing was peripheral blood. CDR3 residues: CASSFTNTEAFF. The CDR3 bases are TGTGCCAGCAGCTTTACAAACACTGAAGCTTTCTTT.